The present TCR beta chain was sequenced within a study of blood T cell repertoires in COVID-19. TCRdb keeps only in-frame clones here, not all; method: immunoSEQ multiplex PCR. This sample carries about 270,000 clones, around four fifths of them seen once, and the ten largest clones take around 4%. Sequencing used peripheral blood. This receptor was taken from a woman in her fifties or sixties with active or convalescent COVID-19.

CDR3 sequence: CASSPEAGQGWETQYF. The CDR3 DNA sequence: TGTGCCAGCAGCCCCGAGGCGGGACAGGGGTGGGAGACCCAGTACTTC. This sequence joins TRBV3-1 (or the pseudogene TRBV3-2) and TRBJ2-5, with 10 bases matching TRBD1. Germline values: CDR1 LGHDT, CDR2 YNNKEL (reference sequence). V shed 4 bases, J shed 5 bases, and the junction held 10 bases outside the gene matches. This CDR3 is 16 amino acids long.